These 27 T cell receptor beta chains originate from one sample sequenced in a study of response to subunit inactivated influenza vaccine. TCRdb redid the calling of the RT-PCR reads with MiXCR, one entry per CDR3 protein. This sample yields 450,000 to 600,000 distinct CDR3 sequences, of which approximately 7.3% are seen a single time; 13% belongs to the top ten. Source: PBMCs from blood, taken around 25 months after vaccination. The receptors derive from a man aged 45 to 75 who received an inactivated influenza vaccine.

This chain connects TRBV20-1 to TRBJ2-3; 7 bases align to TRBD2. The CDR3 spans 15 residues. V shed 0 bases, J shed 2 bases, and the junction held 5 bases outside the gene matches. The V gene's germline CDR1 is DFQATT and CDR2 SNEGSKA (reference sequence). CDR3 coding DNA: TGCAGTGCTAGAGATTTCGGGAGGAACACAGATACGCAGTATTTT. Translating gives CSARDFGRNTDTQYF.

In this sample, this clonotype turned up a few times. V gene TRBV20-1 combines with J gene TRBJ2-7, with 9 bases fitting TRBD2. With 3 bases clipped from V and 6 bases from J, the junction kept 6 bases outside the gene matches. Per germline, CDR1 DFQATT and CDR2 SNEGSKA (reference sequence). CDR3 length: 13 residues. As DNA, the CDR3 is TGCAGTGCTAGTGAGGTAGCGGGAGTCGAGCAGTACTTC. Translation gives CSASEVAGVEQYF.

This clonotype appeared many times. V and J are TRBV6-2 or TRBV6-3 and TRBJ2-7; D remains ambiguous. Trimming took 6 bases from V and 1 from J, leaving 7 bases between them. The CDR3 is 12 amino acids. Germline V lookup: CDR1 MNHEY, CDR2 SVGEGT. The CDR3 region has the DNA TGTGCCAGCAGCTATCGTTCCTACGAGCAGTACTTC. Its protein is CASSYRSYEQYF.

This clonotype was detected many times. V is TRBV28 and J is TRBJ2-3; 8 bases agree with TRBD1. The CDR3 runs to 15 residues. Trimming took 6 bases from V and 0 from J; bases not matched to a gene: 5. Per germline, CDR1 MDHEN and CDR2 SYDVKM. CDR3 sequence: CASRPTGVSTDTQYF. The CDR3 DNA reads TGTGCCAGCAGACCGACAGGGGTCAGCACAGATACGCAGTATTTT.

This clonotype was seen a handful of times. The chain joins TRBV11-2 to TRBJ2-3; D ambiguous. The CDR3 has 16 residues. V lost 5 bases to trimming and J lost 4 bases, with 19 bases between them. Germline CDR1 and CDR2: SGHAT and FQNNGV. The chain's CDR3 is CASSPGFGVGPDTQYF. For the CDR3, the DNA is TGTGCCAGCAGCCCAGGCTTTGGCGTAGGACCAGATACGCAGTATTTT. The complete variable domain, with remaining parts taken from reference TRBV11-2 and TRBJ2-3, reads EAGVAQSPRYKIIEKRQSVAFWCNPISGHATLYWYQQILGQGPKLLIQFQNNGVVDDSQLPKDRFSAERLKGVDSTLKIQPAKLEDSAVYLCASSPGFGVGPDTQYFGPGTRLTVL.

The chain has TRBV30 and TRBJ1-5, with a tentative D call TRBD1 (5 bases). Germline lookup yields CDR1 GTSNPN and CDR2 SVGIG (reference sequence). This CDR3 region has 15 residues. Trimming stripped 0 bases from V and 6 bases from J, with 15 bases between. The CDR3 region is CAWSVQSAGAQPQHF. The CDR3 DNA sequence: TGTGCCTGGAGTGTACAGTCTGCCGGGGCTCAGCCCCAGCATTTT.

This clonotype has at least ten counts. The chain carries TRBV6-2 or TRBV6-3 and TRBJ2-1; 8 bases agree with TRBD2. The CDR3 extends over 14 amino acids. CDR1 and CDR2 from the germline V gene are MNHEY and SVGEGT. V trimming: 8 bases; J trimming: 4 bases; junction bases outside the gene matches: 7. DNA for the CDR3: TGTGCCAGCCGTACTAGCGGACCATACAATGAGCAGTTCTTC. Translation gives CASRTSGPYNEQFF.

This sequence joins TRBV28 and TRBJ2-1, with TRBD2 identical over 16 bases. V lost 5 bases, J lost 16 bases, and 14 bases stayed unmatched. Germline CDR1 is MDHEN and CDR2 is SYDVKM. CDR3 length equals 16 residues. The CDR3 nucleotides read TGTGCCAGCAGTCCACCCTCCGGGACTAGCGGGAGGGCATTTTTCTTC. This translates into CASSPPSGTSGRAFFF.

The chain couples TRBV6-1 to TRBJ2-1, with 7 nucleotides matching TRBD1. This CDR3 contains 13 residues. The junction had 6 bases not matched to a gene; V was cut back by 7 bases and J by 6 bases. The germline CDR1 and CDR2 sequences are MNHNS and SASEGT. The CDR3, as DNA: TGTGCCAGCACTGACAGGGTCCCCAATGAGCAGTTCTTC. Its translation is CASTDRVPNEQFF.

The CDR3 spells CASSTSRTSGRARYEQYF. Written as DNA, the CDR3 is TGTGCCAGCAGCACCTCACGCACTAGCGGGAGGGCCCGGTACGAGCAGTACTTC. The V gene is TRBV25-1, the J gene TRBJ2-7, with 13 bases identical to TRBD2. Germline CDR1 is MGHDK and CDR2 is SYGVNS. The CDR3 runs 18 residues. With 6 bases clipped from V and 4 bases from J, the junction kept 15 bases outside the gene matches.

This clonotype was seen a handful of times. The chain combines TRBV7-2 with TRBJ1-1, with D unclear. The germline V gene has CDR1 SGHTA and CDR2 FQGNSA. Trimming removed 4 bases at V and 12 bases at J, with 15 bases between. The CDR3 has 12 amino acids. In DNA form, the CDR3 reads TGTGCCAGCAGCTCCCCGGGCCGGGAGACTTTCTTT. This encodes CASSSPGRETFF.

The table lists this clonotype with a few counts. The chain employs TRBV20-1 and TRBJ2-3; TRBD2 matches at 9 bases. This CDR3 region has 16 residues. The germline CDR1 and CDR2 sequences are DFQATT and SNEGSKA (reference sequence). The ends lost 3 bases at V and 2 bases at J; junction bases unmatched: 9. The CDR3 is CSARAPQRGVTDTQYF. The CDR3 DNA is TGCAGTGCTAGGGCGCCACAGCGGGGGGTCACAGATACGCAGTATTTT.

There are a few counts of this clonotype. This rearrangement joins TRBV15 to TRBJ1-3; D is perhaps TRBD1 (6 bases). The V and J ends lost 5 bases and 3 bases respectively, with 8 bases between them. This CDR3 has 13 amino acids. Germline V gene lookup returns CDR1 LNHNV and CDR2 YYDKDF (reference sequence). As DNA, the CDR3 is TGTGCCACCAGCGCAGGGGTTGGAAACACCATATATTTT. Encoded protein: CATSAGVGNTIYF. Filled out from reference TRBV15 and TRBJ1-3, the complete variable domain reads DAMVIQNPRYQVTQFGKPVTLSCSQTLNHNVMYWYQQKSSQAPKLLFHYYDKDFNNEADTPDNFQSRRPNTSFCFLDIRSPGLGDTAMYLCATSAGVGNTIYFGEGSWLTVV.

This clonotype was seen many times. The chain couples TRBV19 to TRBJ1-5, with a tentative D call TRBD1 (5 bases). The germline CDR1 and CDR2 sequences are LNHDA and SQIVND (reference sequence). The CDR3 consists of 17 residues. The V and J ends lost 4 bases and 0 bases respectively, with 16 bases between them. CDR3 sequence: CASSTQGSRYSNQPQHF. The CDR3 nucleotides read TGTGCCAGTAGTACCCAGGGCAGTCGATATAGCAATCAGCCCCAGCATTTT.

The chain uses TRBV5-1 and TRBJ1-1, with D possibly being TRBD1 (5 bases). The CDR3 consists of 15 residues. V gave up 0 bases and J gave up 4 bases, with 13 bases separating them. CDR1 and CDR2 from the germline V gene are SGHRS and YFSETQ. The CDR3 sequence is CASSLGGGGGTEAFF. Here the CDR3 DNA reads TGCGCCAGCAGCTTGGGTGGTGGGGGGGGCACTGAAGCTTTCTTT.

The chain is built from TRBV28 and TRBJ1-4; D is possibly TRBD1 (6 bases). This CDR3 region has 16 residues. Germline lookup yields CDR1 MDHEN and CDR2 SYDVKM. Trimming pared 1 base from V and 2 bases from J, leaving 11 bases between. Written as DNA, the CDR3 is TGTGCCAGCAGTTTATATGGGGGCGGTACTAATGAAAAACTGTTTTTT. Its protein product is CASSLYGGGTNEKLFF.

This clonotype has at least ten counts. This chain connects TRBV5-6 to TRBJ2-5; tentatively, D is TRBD2 (7 bases). V was pared by 5 bases and J by 5 bases, with 19 bases between. Germline CDR1 is SGHDT and CDR2 is YYEEEE. There are 15 residues in the CDR3. CDR3 in amino acids: CASSKGGQGTETQYF. DNA of the CDR3: TGTGCCAGCAGTAAGGGGGGGCAGGGGACGGAGACCCAGTACTTC.

This chain uses TRBV11-2 with TRBJ2-7; 8 bases are a match to TRBD1. Losses at the gene ends were 2 bases for V and 3 bases for J; bases not matched to a gene: 12. Per the germline V gene, CDR1 is SGHAT and CDR2 is FQNNGV. The CDR3 loop spans 17 amino acids. The CDR3 sequence is CASSLQRTGRTSYEQYF. The CDR3 DNA is TGTGCCAGCAGCTTACAGAGGACAGGGCGAACTAGCTACGAGCAGTACTTC.

The chain recombines TRBV7-6 with TRBJ2-1; 7 nucleotides match TRBD1. The V segment lost 1 base and the J segment 9 bases; nucleotides outside the gene matches: 6. CDR1 and CDR2 (germline): SGHVS, FNYEAQ. This CDR3 spans 14 amino acids. CDR3 nucleotide sequence: TGTGCCAGCAGCTTAGGAGGCTGGGACAGTGAGCAGTTCTTC. It codes for CASSLGGWDSEQFF.

The chain couples TRBV4-2 to TRBJ1-6, with 9 bases that match TRBD1. The CDR3 extends over 15 amino acids. The V gene's germline CDR1 is LGHNA and CDR2 YNFKEQ. V lost 7 bases and J lost 8; bases outside the gene matches: 9. CDR3 coding DNA: TGTGCCAGCACAGACAGGGACAGGGCGGATTCACCCCTCCACTTT. It specifies CASTDRDRADSPLHF.

This clonotype was recorded many times. The rearrangement links TRBV7-9 to TRBJ2-1, with 8 bases aligning to TRBD1. Germline V gives CDR1 SEHNR, CDR2 FQNEAQ (reference sequence). The junction had 3 bases not matched to a gene; V was cut back by 3 bases and J by 5 bases. The CDR3 is 14 residues long. The CDR3 region is CASSLGTGNNEQFF. CDR3 nucleotide sequence: TGTGCCAGCAGCTTGGGGACAGGAAACAATGAGCAGTTCTTC.

There are many counts of this clonotype. The chain couples TRBV20-1 to TRBJ1-2, with D maybe TRBD1 (6 bases). Trimming stripped 3 bases from V and 8 bases from J, with 19 bases between. This CDR3 region has 14 residues. The germline V gene encodes CDR1 DFQATT and CDR2 SNEGSKA (reference sequence). The CDR3 nucleotides are TGCAGTGCTAGCCCCCAGGGGAGTTTGCAGGGCTACACCTTC. Translating gives CSASPQGSLQGYTF.

This clonotype turned up a few times. This rearrangement joins TRBV5-1 to TRBJ2-3; 11 nucleotides align to TRBD2. The CDR3 runs to 16 residues. Germline V CDR1 and CDR2: SGHRS, YFSETQ. V was clipped by 5 bases and J by 0 bases; unmatched bases: 5. The CDR3 spells CASRPGTSGSTDTQYF. CDR3 sequence (DNA): TGCGCCAGCAGGCCAGGGACTAGCGGAAGCACAGATACGCAGTATTTT.

The genes are TRBV12-3 or TRBV12-4 and TRBJ2-7; TRBD1 is a possible D gene (6 bases). V dropped 8 bases and J dropped 11 bases, with 25 bases sitting between them. The CDR3 extends over 14 amino acids. DNA of the CDR3: TGTGCCAGCGGTACCGGCAGGGGCGAAGGATTGGAGTACTTC. It specifies CASGTGRGEGLEYF.

This clonotype was seen ten or more times. The rearrangement joins TRBV7-8 to TRBJ1-4; 7 nucleotides match TRBD1. CDR1 is SGHVS, CDR2 FQNEAQ, per germline. The length of the CDR3 is 17 residues. The ends lost 5 bases at V and 4 bases at J; junction bases unmatched: 13. CDR3 protein: CASSRSSRTGYNEKLFF. The CDR3 coding sequence is TGTGCCAGCAGCCGCTCCTCCAGGACAGGTTATAATGAAAAACTGTTTTTT.

This clonotype was counted many times. The rearrangement joins TRBV5-1 to TRBJ2-7, with TRBD1 matching 12 bases. The V gene's germline CDR1 is SGHRS and CDR2 YFSETQ. The CDR3 has 15 amino acids. After removal of 4 bases from V and 7 bases from J, the junction contained 9 bases not matched to a gene. The CDR3 sequence: CASSRTGTGGYEQYF. In DNA, the CDR3 is TGCGCCAGCAGCCGAACCGGGACAGGGGGCTATGAGCAGTACTTC.

The chain combines TRBV11-2 with TRBJ2-3; the match to TRBD1 covers 10 bases. CDR1 SGHAT and CDR2 FQNNGV come from the germline V gene. With V trimmed by 6 bases and J by 4 bases, 7 bases remained unmatched. The CDR3 length is 15 residues. This CDR3 reads CASRPVGQGADTQYF. DNA for the CDR3: TGTGCCAGCAGGCCCGTCGGACAGGGGGCAGATACGCAGTATTTT.